Shown below are 17 T cell receptor beta chains from a single sample sequenced in a study of T cells expressing NK-cell markers. With the 5' RACE reads reprocessed, TCRdb shows one record per CDR3 protein and no DNA. The table for this sample gives some 410,000 distinct CDR3 sequences. Material for sequencing was blood T cells: a sorted CD56 or NKG2C T cell subset, CD4+ or CD8+ T cells, or bulk PBMC T cells (not recorded which). The receptors originated from a woman between 18 and 69 years old in good health.

The chain recombines TRBV30 with TRBJ1-2. This CDR3 has 13 amino acids. In germline, CDR1 is GTSNPN, CDR2 SVGIG (reference sequence). This CDR3 reads CAWSPGTGYGYTF.

J is TRBJ1-2 and V is TRBV16. The CDR3 is 17 amino acids. Germline V gene sequence: CDR1 KGHSY, CDR2 FQNENV. CDR3: CASSHRGTINTLYGYTF.

The chain combines TRBV5-6 with TRBJ2-1; TCRdb's D call, TRBD1, is unchecked because there is no DNA. Germline CDR1 is SGHDT and CDR2 is YYEEEE. The CDR3 consists of 15 residues. The CDR3 is CASSLGGFSYNEQFF.

J is TRBJ2-5 and V is TRBV25-1. This CDR3 spans 14 amino acids. Germline values: CDR1 MGHDK, CDR2 SYGVNS. CDR3: CASSPMEKQETQYF.

The chain combines TRBV29-1 with TRBJ1-1; TCRdb picks TRBD1, but there is no DNA to check that call. Germline CDR1 and CDR2: SQVTM and ANQGSEA. CDR3 length: 15 amino acids. The CDR3: CSVVWTGGGNTEAFF.

The V call is TRBV5-6, the J call TRBJ2-7; lacking DNA, the TRBD2 call made by TCRdb goes unchecked. The germline V gene has CDR1 SGHDT and CDR2 YYEEEE. This CDR3 has 16 amino acids. The CDR3 reads CASSLGVGSSTYEQYF.

The gene calls are TRBV29-1 and TRBJ2-1. Germline V lookup: CDR1 SQVTM, CDR2 ANQGSEA. This CDR3 has 15 amino acids. The CDR3 protein is CSVPGRSSSYNEQFF.

The J gene is TRBJ1-5, the V gene TRBV4-1; there is no DNA to check the TCRdb D call of TRBD1. CDR3 length: 16 residues. Germline V gene sequence: CDR1 MGHRA, CDR2 YSYEKL. CDR3 region: CASSQVGTGANQPQHF.

The chain carries TRBV2 and TRBJ1-2. CDR3 length: 12 residues. Per the germline V gene, CDR1 is SNHLY and CDR2 is FYNNEI. The CDR3 protein is CASRAESYGYTF.

The chain combines TRBV11-2 with TRBJ2-3; TCRdb calls TRBD1, which cannot be checked without DNA. The CDR3 length is 19 residues. CDR1 is SGHAT and CDR2 is FQNNGV in the germline V gene. The CDR3 protein is CASSYRDRIGTSGTDTQYF.

The chain links TRBV5-1 to TRBJ1-3. Germline assignment: CDR1 SGHRS and CDR2 YFSETQ. The CDR3 contains 12 residues. CDR3 loop: CASSDTGNTIYF.

This chain links TRBV12-3 or TRBV12-4 with TRBJ1-5; TCRdb's D call of TRBD1 is untestable without DNA. The CDR3 is made up of 14 amino acids. This chain's CDR3 is CASSPQGINQPQHF.

This rearrangement joins TRBV11-2 to TRBJ2-7; TCRdb gives TRBD2 as the D gene, but with no DNA this cannot be confirmed. Germline lookup yields CDR1 SGHAT and CDR2 FQNNGV. This CDR3 spans 21 amino acids. The CDR3: CASSTFRAFPDRGFFFYEQYF.

The V gene is TRBV20-1, the J gene TRBJ1-4. This CDR3 contains 14 residues. The germline gives CDR1 DFQATT, CDR2 SNEGSKA (reference sequence). CDR3 protein: CSASLAATNEKLFF.

The V call is TRBV4-1, the J call TRBJ2-5; as DNA is missing, the TRBD1 call by TCRdb cannot be tested. The V gene's germline CDR1 is MGHRA and CDR2 YSYEKL. This CDR3 is built from 16 residues. CDR3 loop: CASSQDHKIPDGTQYF.

V and J are TRBV19 and TRBJ2-7; TCRdb's D gene call, TRBD1, goes unchecked for lack of DNA. There are 14 residues in the CDR3. Germline CDR1 reads LNHDA; CDR2 reads SQIVND (reference sequence). CDR3 protein: CASHGGTGSYEQYF.

This sequence joins TRBV12-3 or TRBV12-4 and TRBJ1-1. The CDR3 is made up of 12 amino acids. CDR3 in amino acids: CASSLQAAEAFF.